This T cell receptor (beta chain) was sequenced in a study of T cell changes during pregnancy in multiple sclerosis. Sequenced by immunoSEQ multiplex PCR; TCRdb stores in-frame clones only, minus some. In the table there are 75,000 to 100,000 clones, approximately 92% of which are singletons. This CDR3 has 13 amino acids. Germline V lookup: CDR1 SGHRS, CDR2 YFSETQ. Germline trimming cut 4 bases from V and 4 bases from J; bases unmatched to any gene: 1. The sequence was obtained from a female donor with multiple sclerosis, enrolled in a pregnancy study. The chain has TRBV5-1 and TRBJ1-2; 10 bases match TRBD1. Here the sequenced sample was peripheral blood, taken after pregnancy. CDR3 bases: TGCGCCAGCAGCGGGGACAGGGGCTATGGCTACACCTTC. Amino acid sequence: CASSGDRGYGYTF.